This T cell receptor beta chain emerged from a study of a mutant IDH1 vaccine in newly diagnosed glioma. As for the study in general: The treated group averaged about 41 years old and was about 60% male, approximately 38% female. Patients arrived already treated with radiotherapy, temozolomide, or both, most having had both. The study, taken as a whole, reports: Shifts in the top peripheral T cell clonotypes seemed unrelated to pseudoprogression.

The length of the CDR3 is 15 residues. J lost 2 bases, V lost 5 bases, and 7 bases had no gene match. Germline CDR1 and CDR2: SNHLY and FYNNEI. Noted time point: week 11, during vaccination. Every vaccination contained 300 ug of the mutant IDH1 20-mer peptide and was paired with topical imiquimod. On this clone: Its cognate antigen is unknown.

Clones were sequenced by immunoSEQ multiplex PCR, and TCRdb holds only the in-frame ones, with some missing. The sample carries under 40,000 clones, around 82% recorded once. This TCR came from a man aged 25-40 years with glioma. The sample consisted of PBMCs, taken from a glioma patient whose treatment included an IDH1 peptide vaccine. V gene TRBV2 combines with J gene TRBJ1-2; 8 nucleotides agree with TRBD1. CDR3 bases: TGTGCCAGCAGTCGGGACAGGTCAGCCAACTATGGCTACACCTTC. Amino acids: CASSRDRSANYGYTF.